This T cell receptor beta chain was obtained from a study of blood T cells in healthy people across ages. Study-wide findings and caveats: Versus aged donors, long-lived donors had higher diversity and more naive CD4+ cells.

Concerning this clonotype itself: Its antigen is unknown.

A second roughly 6 to 12 cycle PCR used barcoded and J-beta primers. TCRdb re-analysed the 5' RACE reads in MiXCR, keeping a single row per CDR3 protein. The sample has fewer than 1 million distinct CDR3 sequences, approximately 44% seen once. This clonotype was sampled from a man aged 55-75 years in good health. Sequencing was done on a sample of blood.

CDR3 in DNA: TGTGCCAGCAGCGAGGGGGGTCGGCCGAACACCGGGGAGCTGTTTTTT. It specifies CASSEGGRPNTGELFF. This rearrangement joins TRBV3-1 to TRBJ2-2; either TRBD1 or TRBD2 may fit D (6 bases each). With 5 bases removed from V and 0 bases from J, the gap between germline ends came to 13 bases. Germline CDR1 and CDR2: LGHDT and YNNKEL (reference sequence). The length of the CDR3 is 16 residues.